Described below is a single TCR beta chain sequence and its context. This clonotype has ten or more counts. The clone's antigen remains unknown. No per-base quality is available; no much larger clone lies one base away. The data are from a study of T-cell reconstitution after alpha-beta-depleted transplantation in children (dated by TCRdb to the mid-2010s). With respect to the entire study: T-cell immune reconstitution after TCRalphabeta/CD19-depleted allogeneic hematopoietic cell transplantation in children was quantitatively tracked in the study by means of TCR repertoire profiling.

The protocol used for the library was PCR. These reads were obtained on an Illumina HiSeq 2500. To normalize quantification of the TCRbeta repertoire, the TCR libraries were built with molecular barcoding that relied on unique molecular identifiers. TCRdb reran the public reads through fastp at Q25 and MiXCR, keeping productive beta chains. Identical CDR3 protein sequences are pooled into one entry, listed with their most common genes and DNA. The sample yields 200,000 to 250,000 distinct CDR3 sequences; about 11% were counted once. Jointly, the top ten make up roughly 2.8% of the sample. Compared with germline, V lacks 0 bases and J lacks 6 bases; bases without a gene match: 13. For CDR1 and CDR2, the germline V gene lists SGHDN and FVKESK. Spanning cysteine to phenylalanine, the CDR3 consists of 18 amino acids. This entry keeps only the CDR3 DNA: 54 bases, framed from base 1.

Specimen: PBMCs from the stem cell graft donor, collected from the stem cell graft. The chain employs TRBV14 and TRBJ2-1, with 8 bases matching TRBD2. The source of this sequence is a human donor who donated a stem cell graft to a child with acute lymphoblastic leukemia. This receptor has the CDR3 CASSQDWLVLAAVNEQFF. The DNA reads as follows: TGTGCCAGCAGCCAAGATTGGCTGGTACTAGCGGCAGTCAATGAGCAGTTCTTC.